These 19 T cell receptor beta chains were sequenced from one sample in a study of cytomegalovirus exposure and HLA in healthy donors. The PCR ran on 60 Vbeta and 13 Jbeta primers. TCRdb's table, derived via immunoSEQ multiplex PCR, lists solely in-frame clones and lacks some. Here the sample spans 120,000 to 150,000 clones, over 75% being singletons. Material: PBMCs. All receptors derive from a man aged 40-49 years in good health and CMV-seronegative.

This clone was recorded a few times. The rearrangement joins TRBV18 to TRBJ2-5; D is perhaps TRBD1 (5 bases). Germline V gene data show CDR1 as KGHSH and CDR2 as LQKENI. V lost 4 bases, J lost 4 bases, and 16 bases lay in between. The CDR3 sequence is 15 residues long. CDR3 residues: CASSQGSRSLETQYF. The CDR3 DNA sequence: TGTGCCAGCTCACAGGGGTCACGTTCGTTAGAGACCCAGTACTTC.

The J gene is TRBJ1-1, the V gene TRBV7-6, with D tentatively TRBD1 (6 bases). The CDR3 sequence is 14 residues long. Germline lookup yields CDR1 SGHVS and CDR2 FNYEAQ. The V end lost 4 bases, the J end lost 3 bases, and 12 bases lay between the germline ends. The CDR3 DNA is TGTGCCAGCAGCTCCTGGGAGGGGGACACTGAAGCTTTCTTT. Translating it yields CASSSWEGDTEAFF.

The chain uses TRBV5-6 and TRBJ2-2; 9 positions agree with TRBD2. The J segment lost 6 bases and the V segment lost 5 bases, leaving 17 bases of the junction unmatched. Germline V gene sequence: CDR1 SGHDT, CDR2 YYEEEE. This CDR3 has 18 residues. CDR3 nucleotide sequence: TGTGCCAGCAGACGACGCTCGGGACTAGCATATTTCCCCGGGGAGCTGTTTTTT. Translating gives CASRRRSGLAYFPGELFF.

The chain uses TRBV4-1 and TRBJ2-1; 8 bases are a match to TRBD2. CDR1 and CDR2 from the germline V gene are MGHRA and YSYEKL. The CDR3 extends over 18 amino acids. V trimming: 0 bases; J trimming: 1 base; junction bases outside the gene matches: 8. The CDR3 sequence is CASSQDWSGGLSYNEQFF. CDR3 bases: TGCGCCAGCAGCCAAGATTGGTCGGGAGGGCTATCCTACAATGAGCAGTTCTTC.

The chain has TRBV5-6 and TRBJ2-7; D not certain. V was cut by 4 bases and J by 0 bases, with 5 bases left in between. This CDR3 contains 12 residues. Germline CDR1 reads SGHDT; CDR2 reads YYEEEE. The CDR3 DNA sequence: TGTGCCAGCAGCCTTTTCTCCTACGAGCAGTACTTC. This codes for CASSLFSYEQYF. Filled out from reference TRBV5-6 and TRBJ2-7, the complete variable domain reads DAGVTQSPTHLIKTRGQQVTLRCSPKSGHDTVSWYQQALGQGPQFIFQYYEEEERQRGNFPDRFSGHQFPNYSSELNVNALLLGDSALYLCASSLFSYEQYFGPGTRLTVT.

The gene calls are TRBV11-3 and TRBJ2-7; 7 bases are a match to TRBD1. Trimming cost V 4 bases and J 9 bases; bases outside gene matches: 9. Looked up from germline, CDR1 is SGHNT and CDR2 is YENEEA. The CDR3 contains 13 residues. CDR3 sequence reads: CASSSDTGVAQYF. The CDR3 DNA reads TGTGCCAGCAGCTCCGATACAGGGGTGGCGCAGTACTTC.

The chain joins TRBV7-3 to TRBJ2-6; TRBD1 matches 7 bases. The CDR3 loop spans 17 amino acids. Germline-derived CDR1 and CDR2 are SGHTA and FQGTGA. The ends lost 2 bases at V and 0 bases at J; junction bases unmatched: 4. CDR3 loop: CASSLSTGASGANVLTF. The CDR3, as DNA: TGTGCCAGCAGCTTATCCACAGGGGCCTCTGGGGCCAACGTCCTGACTTTC.

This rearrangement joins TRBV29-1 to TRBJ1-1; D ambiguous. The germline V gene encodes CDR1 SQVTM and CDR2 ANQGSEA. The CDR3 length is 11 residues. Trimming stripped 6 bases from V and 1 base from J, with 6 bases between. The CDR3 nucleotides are TGCAGCGTAGACAAGAACACTGAAGCTTTCTTT. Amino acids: CSVDKNTEAFF.

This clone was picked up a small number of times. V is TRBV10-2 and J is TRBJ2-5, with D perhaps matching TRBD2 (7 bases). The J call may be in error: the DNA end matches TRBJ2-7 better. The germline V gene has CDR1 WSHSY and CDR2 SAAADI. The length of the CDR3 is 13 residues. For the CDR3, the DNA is TGCGCCAGCAGTGGCGGGGGCCCCTACGAGCAGTACTTC. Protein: CASSGGGPYEQYF.

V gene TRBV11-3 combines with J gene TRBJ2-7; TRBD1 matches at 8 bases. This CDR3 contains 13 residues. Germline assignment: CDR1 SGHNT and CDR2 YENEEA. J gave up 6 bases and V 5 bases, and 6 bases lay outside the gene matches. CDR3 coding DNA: TGTGCCAGCAGCCGTGACAGGGGAGGCGAGCAGTACTTC. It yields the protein CASSRDRGGEQYF.

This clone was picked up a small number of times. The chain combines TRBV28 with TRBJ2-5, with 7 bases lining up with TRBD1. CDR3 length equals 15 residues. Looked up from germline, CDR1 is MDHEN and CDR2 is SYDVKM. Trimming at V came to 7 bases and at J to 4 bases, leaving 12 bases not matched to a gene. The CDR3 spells CASTPTGNVRETQYF. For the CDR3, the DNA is TGTGCCAGCACCCCGACAGGGAATGTAAGAGAGACCCAGTACTTC.

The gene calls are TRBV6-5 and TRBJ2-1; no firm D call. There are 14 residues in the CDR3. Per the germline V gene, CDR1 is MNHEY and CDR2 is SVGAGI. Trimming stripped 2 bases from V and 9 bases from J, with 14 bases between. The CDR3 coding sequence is TGTGCCAGCAGTTACGCCAGGTCGACCTCTGAGCAGTTCTTC. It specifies CASSYARSTSEQFF.

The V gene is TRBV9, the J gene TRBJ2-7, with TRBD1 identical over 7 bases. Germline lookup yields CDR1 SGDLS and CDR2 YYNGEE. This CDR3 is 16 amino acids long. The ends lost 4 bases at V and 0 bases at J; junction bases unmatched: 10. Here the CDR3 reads CASSQTGTENSYEQYF. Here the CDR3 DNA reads TGTGCCAGCAGCCAGACCGGGACAGAGAACTCCTACGAGCAGTACTTC.

The CDR3 spells CASSLTAGGYEQYF. Here the CDR3 DNA reads TGTGCCAGCAGTTTAACAGCGGGAGGTTACGAGCAGTACTTC. The chain links TRBV28 to TRBJ2-7; 9 bases agree with TRBD2. Germline V gives CDR1 MDHEN, CDR2 SYDVKM. This CDR3 comprises 14 residues. J lost 4 bases, V lost 2 bases, and 3 bases had no gene match.

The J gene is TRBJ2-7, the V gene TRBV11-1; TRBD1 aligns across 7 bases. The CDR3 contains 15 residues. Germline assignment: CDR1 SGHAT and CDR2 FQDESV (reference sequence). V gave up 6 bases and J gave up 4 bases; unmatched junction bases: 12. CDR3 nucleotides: TGTGCCAGCAGTTACCGGGACAGCGACCCATACGAGCAGTACTTC. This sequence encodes CASSYRDSDPYEQYF.

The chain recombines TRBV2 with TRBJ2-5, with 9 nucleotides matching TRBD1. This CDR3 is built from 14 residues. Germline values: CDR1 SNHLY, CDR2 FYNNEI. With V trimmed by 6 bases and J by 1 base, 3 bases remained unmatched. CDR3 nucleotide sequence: TGTGCCAGCAGCGCGGGACAGGGCCAAGAGACCCAGTACTTC. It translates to CASSAGQGQETQYF.

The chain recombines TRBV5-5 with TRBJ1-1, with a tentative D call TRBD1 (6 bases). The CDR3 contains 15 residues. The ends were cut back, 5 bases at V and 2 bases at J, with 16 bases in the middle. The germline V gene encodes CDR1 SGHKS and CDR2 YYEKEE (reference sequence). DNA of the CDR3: TGTGCCAGCAGTTCCGAACAGGGCTTAAACACTGAAGCTTTCTTT. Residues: CASSSEQGLNTEAFF.

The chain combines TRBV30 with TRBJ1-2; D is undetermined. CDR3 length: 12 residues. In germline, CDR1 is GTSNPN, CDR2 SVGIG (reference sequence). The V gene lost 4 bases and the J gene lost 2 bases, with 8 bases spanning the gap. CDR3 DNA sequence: TGTGCCTGGACGCGGGGAAACTATGGCTACACCTTC. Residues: CAWTRGNYGYTF. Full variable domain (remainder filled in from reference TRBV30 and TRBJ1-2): SQTIHQWPATLVQPVGSPLSLECTVEGTSNPNLYWYRQAAGRGLQLLFYSVGIGQISSEVPQNLSASRPQDRQFILSSKKLLLSDSGFYLCAWTRGNYGYTFGSGTRLTVV.

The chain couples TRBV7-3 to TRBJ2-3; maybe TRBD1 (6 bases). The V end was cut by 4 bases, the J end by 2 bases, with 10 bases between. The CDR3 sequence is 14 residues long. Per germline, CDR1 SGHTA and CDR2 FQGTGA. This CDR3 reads CASSSGQFTDTQYF. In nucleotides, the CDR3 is TGTGCCAGCAGCTCAGGACAGTTCACAGATACGCAGTATTTT.